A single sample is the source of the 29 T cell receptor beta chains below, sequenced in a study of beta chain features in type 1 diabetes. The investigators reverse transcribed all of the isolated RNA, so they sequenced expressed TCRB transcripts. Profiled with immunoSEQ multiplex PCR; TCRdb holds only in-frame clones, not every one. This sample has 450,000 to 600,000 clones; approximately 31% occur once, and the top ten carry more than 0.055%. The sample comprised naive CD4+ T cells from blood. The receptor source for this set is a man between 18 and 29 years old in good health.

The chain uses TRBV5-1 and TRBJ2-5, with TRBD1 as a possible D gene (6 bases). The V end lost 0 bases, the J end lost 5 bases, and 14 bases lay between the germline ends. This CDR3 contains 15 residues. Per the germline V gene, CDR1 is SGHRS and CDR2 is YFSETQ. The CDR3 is CASSLEGGPRETQYF. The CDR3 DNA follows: TGCGCCAGCAGCTTGGAAGGGGGTCCAAGGGAGACCCAGTACTTC.

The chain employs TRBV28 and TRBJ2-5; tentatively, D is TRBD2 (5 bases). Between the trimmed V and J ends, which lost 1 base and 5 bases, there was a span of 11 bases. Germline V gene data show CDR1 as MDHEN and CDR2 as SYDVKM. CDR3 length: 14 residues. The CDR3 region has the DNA TGTGCCAGCAGTTTATCCGCGGGTGCGGAGACCCAGTACTTC. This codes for CASSLSAGAETQYF.

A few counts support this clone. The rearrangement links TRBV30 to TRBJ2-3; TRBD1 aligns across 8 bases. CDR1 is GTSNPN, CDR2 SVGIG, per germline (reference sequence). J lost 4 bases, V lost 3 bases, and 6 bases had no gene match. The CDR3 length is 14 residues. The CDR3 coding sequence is TGTGCCTGGAGATTGGACAGGGCCGCAGATACGCAGTATTTT. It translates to CAWRLDRAADTQYF.

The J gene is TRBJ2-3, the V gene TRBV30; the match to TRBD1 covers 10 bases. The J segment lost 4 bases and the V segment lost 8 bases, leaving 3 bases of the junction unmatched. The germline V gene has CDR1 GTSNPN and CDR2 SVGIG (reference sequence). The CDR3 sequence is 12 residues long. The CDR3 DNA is TGTGCCCGGACAGGGGGGGCAGATACGCAGTATTTT. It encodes CARTGGADTQYF.

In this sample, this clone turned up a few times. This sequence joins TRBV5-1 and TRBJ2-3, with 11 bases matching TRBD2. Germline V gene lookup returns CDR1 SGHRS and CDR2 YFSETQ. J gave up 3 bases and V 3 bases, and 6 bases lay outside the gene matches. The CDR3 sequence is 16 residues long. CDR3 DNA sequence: TGCGCCAGCAGCTCGAGACTAGCGGGACGAACAGATACGCAGTATTTT. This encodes CASSSRLAGRTDTQYF.

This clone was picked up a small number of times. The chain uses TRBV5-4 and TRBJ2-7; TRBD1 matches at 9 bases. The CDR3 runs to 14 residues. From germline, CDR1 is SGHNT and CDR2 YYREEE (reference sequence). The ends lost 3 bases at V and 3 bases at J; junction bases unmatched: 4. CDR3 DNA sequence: TGTGCCAGCAGCTACAGGGGGCCGGGCTACGAGCAGTACTTC. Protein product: CASSYRGPGYEQYF.

The CDR3 region is CASSQSRGVRDGANVLTF. The DNA of the CDR3 is TGTGCCAGCAGCCAATCCCGCGGGGTTCGGGATGGGGCCAACGTCCTGACTTTC. This chain uses TRBV16 with TRBJ2-6; TRBD2 is a possible D gene (6 bases). Trimming shortened V by 0 bases and J by 3 bases, and 15 bases separated the two germline ends. This CDR3 region has 18 residues. Germline CDR1 reads KGHSY; CDR2 reads FQNENV.

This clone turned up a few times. CDR3: CAGETSAETQYF. The DNA for the CDR3 is TGTGCCGGGGAGACTAGCGCAGAGACCCAGTACTTC. The chain joins TRBV30 to TRBJ2-5; 8 bases align to TRBD2. Per the germline V gene, CDR1 is GTSNPN and CDR2 is SVGIG (reference sequence). V gave up 8 bases and J gave up 4 bases; unmatched junction bases: 6. CDR3 length: 12 amino acids.

CDR3 in amino acids: CAWTGTGLNQPQHF. The CDR3 DNA reads TGTGCCTGGACCGGGACAGGACTCAATCAGCCCCAGCATTTT. The chain employs TRBV30 and TRBJ1-5, with 8 bases aligning to TRBD1. CDR1 is GTSNPN, CDR2 SVGIG, per germline (reference sequence). There are 14 residues in the CDR3. Germline trimming cut 4 bases from V and 3 bases from J; bases unmatched to any gene: 5. Looking up the rest from reference TRBV30 and TRBJ1-5 gives the full variable domain: SQTIHQWPATLVQPVGSPLSLECTVEGTSNPNLYWYRQAAGRGLQLLFYSVGIGQISSEVPQNLSASRPQDRQFILSSKKLLLSDSGFYLCAWTGTGLNQPQHFGDGTRLSIL.

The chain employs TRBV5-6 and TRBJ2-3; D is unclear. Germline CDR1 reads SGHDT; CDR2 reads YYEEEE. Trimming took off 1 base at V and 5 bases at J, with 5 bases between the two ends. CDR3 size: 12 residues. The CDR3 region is CASSLMGDTQYF. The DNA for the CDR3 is TGTGCCAGCAGCTTGATGGGAGATACGCAGTATTTT.

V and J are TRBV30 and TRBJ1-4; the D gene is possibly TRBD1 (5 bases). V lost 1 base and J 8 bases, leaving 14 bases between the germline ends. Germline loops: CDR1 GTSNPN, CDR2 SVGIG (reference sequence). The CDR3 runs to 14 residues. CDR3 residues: CAWSGPGRGEKLFF. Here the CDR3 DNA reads TGTGCCTGGAGTGGACCAGGACGGGGCGAAAAACTGTTTTTT.

The CDR3 DNA follows: TGTGCCATCAGTGAGTCACGGGCCGGGGAGACCCAGTACTTC. This gives the protein CAISESRAGETQYF. The chain uses TRBV10-3 and TRBJ2-5; D is unclear. Looked up from germline, CDR1 is ENHRY and CDR2 is SYGVKD. The CDR3 length is 14 residues. The V end lost 0 bases, the J end lost 5 bases, and 10 bases lay between the germline ends.

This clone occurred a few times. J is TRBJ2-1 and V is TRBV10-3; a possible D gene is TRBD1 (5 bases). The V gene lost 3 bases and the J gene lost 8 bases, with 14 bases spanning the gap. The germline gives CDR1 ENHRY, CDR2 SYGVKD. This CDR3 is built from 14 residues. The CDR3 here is CAISDRVGRDEQFF. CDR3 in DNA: TGTGCCATCAGTGACAGGGTTGGAAGGGATGAGCAGTTCTTC.

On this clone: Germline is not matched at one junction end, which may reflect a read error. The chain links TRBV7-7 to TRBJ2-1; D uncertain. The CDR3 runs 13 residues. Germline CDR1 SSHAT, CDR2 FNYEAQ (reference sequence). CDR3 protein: CASSADWYNEQFF. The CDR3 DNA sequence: TGTGCTAGCAGCGCAGACTGGTACAATGAGCAGTTCTTC.

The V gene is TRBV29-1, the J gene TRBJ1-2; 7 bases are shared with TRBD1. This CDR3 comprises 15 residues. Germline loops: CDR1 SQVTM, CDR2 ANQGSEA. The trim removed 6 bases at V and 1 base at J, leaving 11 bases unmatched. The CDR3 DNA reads TGCAGCGTGGGGGAGAGGGGGCTCTTTAACTATGGCTACACCTTC. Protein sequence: CSVGERGLFNYGYTF.

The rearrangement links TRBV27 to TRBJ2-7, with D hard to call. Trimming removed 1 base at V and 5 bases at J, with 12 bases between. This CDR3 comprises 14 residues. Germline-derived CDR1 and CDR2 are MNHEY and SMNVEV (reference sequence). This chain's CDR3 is CASSLFGRTNEQYF. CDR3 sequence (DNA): TGTGCCAGCAGTTTATTTGGACGGACCAACGAGCAGTACTTC.

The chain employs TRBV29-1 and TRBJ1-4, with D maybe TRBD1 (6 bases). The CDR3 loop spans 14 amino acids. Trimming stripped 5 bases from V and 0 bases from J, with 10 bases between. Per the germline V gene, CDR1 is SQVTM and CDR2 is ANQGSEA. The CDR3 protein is CSVWTVSTNEKLFF. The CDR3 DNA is TGCAGCGTTTGGACAGTTTCAACTAATGAAAAACTGTTTTTT.

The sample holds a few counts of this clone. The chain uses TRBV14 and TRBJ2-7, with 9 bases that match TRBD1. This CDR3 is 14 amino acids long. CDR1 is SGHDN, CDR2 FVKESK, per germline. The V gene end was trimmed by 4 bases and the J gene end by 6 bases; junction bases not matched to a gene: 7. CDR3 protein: CASSRPGTGTEQYF. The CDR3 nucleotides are TGTGCCAGCAGCCGTCCCGGGACAGGGACCGAGCAGTACTTC.

DNA of the CDR3: TGTGCCAGCTCACCTTCCAGCGGGAGGGATACGCAGTATTTT. Translating gives CASSPSSGRDTQYF. This chain connects TRBV18 to TRBJ2-3, with 9 bases fitting TRBD2. Trimming at V came to 3 bases and at J to 6 bases, leaving 4 bases not matched to a gene. CDR3 length: 14 amino acids. Germline CDR1 is KGHSH and CDR2 is LQKENI.

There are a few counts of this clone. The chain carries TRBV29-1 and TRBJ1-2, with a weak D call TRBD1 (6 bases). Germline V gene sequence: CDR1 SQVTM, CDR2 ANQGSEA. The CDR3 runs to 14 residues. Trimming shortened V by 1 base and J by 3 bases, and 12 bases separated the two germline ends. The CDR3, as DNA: TGCAGCGTTGAAGGTGGACAGCGATACTATGGCTACACCTTC. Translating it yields CSVEGGQRYYGYTF.

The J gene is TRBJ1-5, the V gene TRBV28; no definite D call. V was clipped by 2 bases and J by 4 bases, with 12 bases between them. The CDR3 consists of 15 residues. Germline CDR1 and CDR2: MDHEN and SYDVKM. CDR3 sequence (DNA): TGTGCCAGCAGTTTACGGGGAGCCCCGAATCAGCCCCAGCATTTT. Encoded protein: CASSLRGAPNQPQHF.

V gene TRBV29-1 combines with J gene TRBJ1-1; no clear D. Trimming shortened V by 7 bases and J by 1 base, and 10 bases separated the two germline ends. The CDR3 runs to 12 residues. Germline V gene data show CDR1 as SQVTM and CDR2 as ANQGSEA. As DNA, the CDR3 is TGCAGCGAGGCACGGCAGAACACTGAAGCTTTCTTT. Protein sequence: CSEARQNTEAFF.

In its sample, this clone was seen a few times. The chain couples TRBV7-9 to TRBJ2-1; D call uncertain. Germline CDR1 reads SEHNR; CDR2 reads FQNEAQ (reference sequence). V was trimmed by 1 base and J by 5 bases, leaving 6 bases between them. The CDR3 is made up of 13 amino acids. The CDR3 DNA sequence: TGTGCCAGCAGCTTAGGCAGCCACAATGAGCAGTTCTTC. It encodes CASSLGSHNEQFF.

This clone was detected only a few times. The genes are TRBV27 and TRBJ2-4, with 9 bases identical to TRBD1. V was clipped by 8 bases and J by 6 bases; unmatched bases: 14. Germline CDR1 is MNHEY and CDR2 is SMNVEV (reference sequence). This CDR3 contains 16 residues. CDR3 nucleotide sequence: TGTGCCAGCGGTAAAGGGGGCGGGACAGGGATAAACATTCAGTACTTC. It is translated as CASGKGGGTGINIQYF.

CDR3 coding DNA: TGTGCCAGCAGTCATGGCGGTACAGTGGGAGAGACCCAGTACTTC. It specifies CASSHGGTVGETQYF. This chain uses TRBV28 with TRBJ2-5; D uncertain. From germline, CDR1 is MDHEN and CDR2 SYDVKM. There are 15 residues in the CDR3. Trimming shortened V by 5 bases and J by 4 bases, and 17 bases separated the two germline ends.

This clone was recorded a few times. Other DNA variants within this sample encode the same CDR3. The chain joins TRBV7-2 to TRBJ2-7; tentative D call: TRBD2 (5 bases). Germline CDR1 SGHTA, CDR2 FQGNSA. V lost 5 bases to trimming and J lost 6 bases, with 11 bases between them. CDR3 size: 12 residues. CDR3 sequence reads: CASSPQGGEQYF. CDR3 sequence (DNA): TGTGCCAGCAGCCCCCAAGGAGGCGAGCAGTACTTC.

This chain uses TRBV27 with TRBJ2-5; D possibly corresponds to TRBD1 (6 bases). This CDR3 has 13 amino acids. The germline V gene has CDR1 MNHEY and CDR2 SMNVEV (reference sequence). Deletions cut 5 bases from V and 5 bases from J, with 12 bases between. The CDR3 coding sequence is TGTGCCAGCAGTCTCAGGGGTTTCGAGACCCAGTACTTC. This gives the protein CASSLRGFETQYF.

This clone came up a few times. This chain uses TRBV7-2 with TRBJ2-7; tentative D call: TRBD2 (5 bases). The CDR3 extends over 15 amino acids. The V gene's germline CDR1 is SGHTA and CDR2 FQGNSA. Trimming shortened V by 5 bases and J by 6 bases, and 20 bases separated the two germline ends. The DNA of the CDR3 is TGTGCCAGCAGCCCCCGATCAACGATACGGGGCGAGCAGTACTTC. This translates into CASSPRSTIRGEQYF.

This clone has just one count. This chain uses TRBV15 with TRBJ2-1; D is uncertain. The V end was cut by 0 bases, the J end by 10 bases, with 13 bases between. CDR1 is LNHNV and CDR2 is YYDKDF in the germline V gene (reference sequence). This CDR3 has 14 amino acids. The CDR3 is CATSRDSWRGEQFF. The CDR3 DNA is TGTGCCACCAGCAGAGATAGTTGGCGTGGGGAGCAGTTCTTC.